Listed below are T cell receptor beta chains from one sample, sequenced in a study of T cells in Graves' hyperthyroidism and ophthalmopathy. TCRdb itself ran the multiplex PCR reads through MiXCR, one entry per CDR3 protein. The sample yields fewer than 750,000 distinct CDR3 sequences, around 42% seen once. Sequenced sample: peripheral blood or thyroid tissue (not recorded which). These receptors all stem from a woman aged 18-29 years with Graves' hyperthyroidism. The CDR3 runs from the conserved cysteine through the conserved F or W. D genes are given only for firm matches. The size entry is marked missing in some rows and otherwise reads once, few, many or a size class.

d_gene	j_gene	abundance	v_gene	len	CDR3nt	CDR3aa
TRBD2	TRBJ2-5	.	TRBV7-9	13	TGTGCCAGTGTACTAGCGGGAGGGGTATCCCAGTACTTC	CASVLAGGVSQYF
TRBD1	TRBJ1-5	.	TRBV2	14	TGTGCCAGCAGCAGGACAGGAACGGGGCAGCCCCAGCATTTT	CASSRTGTGQPQHF
.	TRBJ1-3	.	TRBV15	11	TGTGCCACCAGCAGAGGAAACACCATATATTTT	CATSRGNTIYF
.	TRBJ2-3	.	TRBV29-1	10	TGCAGCGGGAGCACAGATACGCAGTATTTT	CSGSTDTQYF
.	TRBJ1-1	few	TRBV20-1	15	TGCAGTGCTAGAGATTTCGGGACTTTGAACACTGAAGCTTTCTTT	CSARDFGTLNTEAFF
.	TRBJ2-7	many	TRBV2	12	TGTGCCAGCAGTGAAGCGGTTGAAGGGCAGTACTTC	CASSEAVEGQYF
TRBD2	TRBJ2-7	.	TRBV6-5	15	TGTGCCAGCAGCGATTTGACTAGCCGGATCTACGAGCAGTACTTC	CASSDLTSRIYEQYF
.	TRBJ2-7	.	TRBV29-1	14	TGCAGCGTGGATCAGGGGGGGGCGAATGGCGAGCAGTACTTC	CSVDQGGANGEQYF
.	TRBJ1-1	many	TRBV6-1	13	TGTGCCACCATGGCCGGGGGTGGCACTGAAGCTTTCTTT	CATMAGGGTEAFF
.	TRBJ1-2	many	TRBV5-6	13	TGTGCCAGCAACCTTGCCGCGGGGCGAGGCTACACCTTC	CASNLAAGRGYTF
.	TRBJ2-2	many	TRBV6-5	12	TGTGCCAGCAGTTACCTCTCCGGGGAGCTGTTTTTT	CASSYLSGELFF
TRBD1	TRBJ2-7	many	TRBV11-2	15	TGTGCCAGCAGCTTGCACCGGGACAGCTCCTACGAGCAGTACTTC	CASSLHRDSSYEQYF
TRBD1	TRBJ2-7	many	TRBV6-5	18	TGTGCCAGCAGTTACCCCAGGGACAGGGGGCATCGGCCATACGAGCAGTACTTC	CASSYPRDRGHRPYEQYF
.	TRBJ1-5	many	TRBV19	15	TGTGCCAGTAGTATCGGTGGGGGGGGCGGTCAGCCCCAGCATTTT	CASSIGGGGGQPQHF
.	TRBJ2-1	.	TRBV19	13	TGTGCCAGTAGTATGTCGGTCATCAATGAGCAGTTCTTC	CASSMSVINEQFF
TRBD2	TRBJ2-2	.	TRBV5-1	16	TGCGCCAGCAGCCCCTGGCTAGCGGGTAACACCGGGGAGCTGTTTTTT	CASSPWLAGNTGELFF
TRBD1	TRBJ1-2	many	TRBV5-1	14	TGCGCCAGCAGCTCATACACAGGGGATTATGGCTACACCTTC	CASSSYTGDYGYTF
.	TRBJ1-1	.	TRBV5-1	17	TGCGCCAGCAGCGCGGGAAACAGGGCCTACATGAACACTGAAGCTTTCTTT	CASSAGNRAYMNTEAFF
.	TRBJ1-2	many	TRBV12-5	11	TGTGCTAGTGGTTGGGCCTATGGCTACACCTTC	CASGWAYGYTF
.	TRBJ1-2	many	TRBV12-3/TRBV12-4	11	TGTGCCAGCATCCACGTCTATGGCTACACCTTC	CASIHVYGYTF